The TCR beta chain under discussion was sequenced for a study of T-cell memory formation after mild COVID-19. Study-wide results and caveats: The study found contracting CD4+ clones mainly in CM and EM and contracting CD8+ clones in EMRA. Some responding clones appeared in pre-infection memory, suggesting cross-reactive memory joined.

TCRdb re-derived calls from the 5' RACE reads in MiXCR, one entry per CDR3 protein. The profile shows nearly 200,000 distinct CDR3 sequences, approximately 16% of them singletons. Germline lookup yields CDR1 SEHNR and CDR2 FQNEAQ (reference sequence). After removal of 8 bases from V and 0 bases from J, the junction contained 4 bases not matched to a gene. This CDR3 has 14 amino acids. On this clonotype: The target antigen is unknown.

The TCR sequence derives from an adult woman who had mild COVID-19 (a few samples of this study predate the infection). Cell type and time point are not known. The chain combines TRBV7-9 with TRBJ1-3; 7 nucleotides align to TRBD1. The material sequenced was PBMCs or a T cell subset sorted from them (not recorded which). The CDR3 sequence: CASFRDSSGNTIYF. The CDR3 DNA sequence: TGTGCCAGCTTCCGGGACAGCTCTGGAAACACCATATATTTT.